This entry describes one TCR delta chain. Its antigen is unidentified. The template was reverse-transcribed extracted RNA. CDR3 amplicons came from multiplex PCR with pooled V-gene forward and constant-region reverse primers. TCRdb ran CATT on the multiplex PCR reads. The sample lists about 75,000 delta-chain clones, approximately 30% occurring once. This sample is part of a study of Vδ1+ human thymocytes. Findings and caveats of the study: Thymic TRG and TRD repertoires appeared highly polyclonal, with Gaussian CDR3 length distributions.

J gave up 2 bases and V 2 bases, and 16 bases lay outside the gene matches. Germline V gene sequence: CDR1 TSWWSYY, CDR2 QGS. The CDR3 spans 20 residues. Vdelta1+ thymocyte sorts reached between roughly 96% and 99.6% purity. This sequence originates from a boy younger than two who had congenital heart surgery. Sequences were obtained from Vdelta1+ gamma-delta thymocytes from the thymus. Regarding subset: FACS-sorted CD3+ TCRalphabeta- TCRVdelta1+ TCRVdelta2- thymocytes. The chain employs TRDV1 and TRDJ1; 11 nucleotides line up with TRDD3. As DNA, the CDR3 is TGTGCTCTTGGGGAATCCTTGTACTGGGGGATAGAGCCGTGGACCGATAAACTCATCTTT. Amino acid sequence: CALGESLYWGIEPWTDKLIF.